These T cell receptor beta chains were read from a single sample in a study of blood T cell repertoires in COVID-19. The table came from immunoSEQ multiplex PCR; TCRdb's copy has only in-frame clones and leaves some out. The repertoire holds tens of thousands of clones, around 81% seen once, with approximately 40% in the top ten. Sequencing was carried out using peripheral blood. Receptor source: a man older than 75 with acute or convalescent COVID-19. CDR3s include the opening cysteine and the closing phenylalanine or tryptophan. The D gene is left open where the match is weak. The listing skips clone size in some rows; elsewhere it reads once, few, many or a size class.

clone_size: .
d_call: .
j_call: TRBJ1-2
v_call: TRBV25-1
cdr3_nt: TGTGCCAGCAGTTTCGTTGCTAACTATGGCTACACCTTC
cdr3_aa: CASSFVANYGYTF

clone_size: .
d_call: .
j_call: TRBJ2-5
v_call: TRBV7-9
cdr3_nt: TGTGCCAGCAGCTTAGCGAGGGCGGGGCAAGAGACCCAGTACTTC
cdr3_aa: CASSLARAGQETQYF

clone_size: .
d_call: TRBD1
j_call: TRBJ2-7
v_call: TRBV28
cdr3_nt: TGTGCCAGCAGTTCGGGACAGGGGAACTACGAGCAGTACTTC
cdr3_aa: CASSSGQGNYEQYF

clone_size: .
d_call: TRBD1
j_call: TRBJ2-3
v_call: TRBV18
cdr3_nt: TGTGCCAGCTCACTGGGACAGGGGTCCACAGATACGCAGTATTTT
cdr3_aa: CASSLGQGSTDTQYF

clone_size: .
d_call: TRBD2
j_call: TRBJ2-7
v_call: TRBV7-9
cdr3_nt: TGTGCCAGCAGCTCCCAGACTAGCGGGAGACTCTACGAGCAGTACTTC
cdr3_aa: CASSSQTSGRLYEQYF

clone_size: once
d_call: TRBD1
j_call: TRBJ1-1
v_call: TRBV27
cdr3_nt: TGTGCCAGCAGTTCGGACAGGGACACTGAAGCTTTCTTT
cdr3_aa: CASSSDRDTEAFF

clone_size: .
d_call: TRBD1
j_call: TRBJ1-2
v_call: TRBV6-1
cdr3_nt: TGTGCCAGCAGTGCCTACAGGGGGGCCCTTTCCTATGGCTACACCTTC
cdr3_aa: CASSAYRGALSYGYTF

clone_size: .
d_call: .
j_call: TRBJ2-7
v_call: TRBV27
cdr3_nt: TGTGCCAGCAGTCCCGGACTATTTAGGTCCCACGAGCAGTACTTC
cdr3_aa: CASSPGLFRSHEQYF

clone_size: .
d_call: TRBD1
j_call: TRBJ2-1
v_call: TRBV11-2
cdr3_nt: TGTGCCAGCAGCTTAAGGCCGGGACAGTACAATGAGCAGTTCTTC
cdr3_aa: CASSLRPGQYNEQFF

clone_size: few
d_call: .
j_call: TRBJ2-3
v_call: TRBV3-1/TRBV3-2
cdr3_nt: TGTGCCAGCAGCCAAGATAGACAGACAGTGTTAAGAGGCACAGATACGCAGTATTTT
cdr3_aa: CASSQDRQTVLRGTDTQYF

clone_size: .
d_call: .
j_call: TRBJ1-5
v_call: TRBV5-1
cdr3_nt: TGCGCCAGCAGCTTGGGGGCAGGGAATCAGCCCCAGCATTTT
cdr3_aa: CASSLGAGNQPQHF

clone_size: .
d_call: TRBD1
j_call: TRBJ1-5
v_call: TRBV19
cdr3_nt: TGTGCCAGTAGTATACGGGACAGGGGGCGCGGACAGCCCCAGCATTTT
cdr3_aa: CASSIRDRGRGQPQHF

clone_size: .
d_call: TRBD1
j_call: TRBJ2-7
v_call: TRBV2
cdr3_nt: TGTGCCAGCAGTAAGGACAGGCGTTCCTACGAGCAGTACTTC
cdr3_aa: CASSKDRRSYEQYF

clone_size: few
d_call: TRBD1
j_call: TRBJ2-3
v_call: TRBV5-4
cdr3_nt: TGTGCCAGCAGTGGGAAAGGCCAGGGGGCGGCAGATACGCAGTATTTT
cdr3_aa: CASSGKGQGAADTQYF

clone_size: .
d_call: TRBD2
j_call: TRBJ2-7
v_call: TRBV5-6
cdr3_nt: TGTGCCAGCAGCCCGGGACTAGCGTTTTCCTACGAGCAGTACTTC
cdr3_aa: CASSPGLAFSYEQYF

clone_size: .
d_call: .
j_call: TRBJ1-4
v_call: TRBV9
cdr3_nt: TGTGCCAGCAGCGTAGGCCGGGGGTCAACTAATGAAAAACTGTTTTTT
cdr3_aa: CASSVGRGSTNEKLFF

clone_size: .
d_call: .
j_call: TRBJ2-1
v_call: TRBV15
cdr3_nt: TGTGCCACCAGCAGAGATCTGCCCGCGATTGAGCAGTTCTTC
cdr3_aa: CATSRDLPAIEQFF

clone_size: few
d_call: TRBD2
j_call: TRBJ2-1
v_call: TRBV2
cdr3_nt: TGTGCCAGCAGATTTCAAAGCGGGAGATCCTTATACAATGAGCAGTTCTTC
cdr3_aa: CASRFQSGRSLYNEQFF

clone_size: .
d_call: TRBD1
j_call: TRBJ2-7
v_call: TRBV4-1
cdr3_nt: TGCGCCAGCAGCCAAGTCCGGGACAGCTCCTACGAGCAGTACTTC
cdr3_aa: CASSQVRDSSYEQYF

clone_size: once
d_call: .
j_call: TRBJ2-6
v_call: TRBV5-4
cdr3_nt: TGTGCCAGCAGTCCGACAGTCGCTGGGGCCAACGTCCTGACTTTC
cdr3_aa: CASSPTVAGANVLTF

clone_size: .
d_call: .
j_call: TRBJ2-5
v_call: TRBV2
cdr3_nt: TGTGCCAGCCTCCTGCAAGAGACCCAGTACTTC
cdr3_aa: CASLLQETQYF

clone_size: few
d_call: .
j_call: TRBJ2-5
v_call: TRBV29-1
cdr3_nt: TGCAGCGTTGAATCGAGTCAAGAGACCCAGTACTTC
cdr3_aa: CSVESSQETQYF

clone_size: .
d_call: TRBD1
j_call: TRBJ1-2
v_call: TRBV7-2
cdr3_nt: TGTGCCAGCAGCTCTCAGACAGGGGGCTCTGGCTACACCTTC
cdr3_aa: CASSSQTGGSGYTF

clone_size: .
d_call: .
j_call: TRBJ1-5
v_call: TRBV15
cdr3_nt: TGTGCCACCAGCAGAGCACGGGAGACAGTCTACCAGCCCCAGCATTTT
cdr3_aa: CATSRARETVYQPQHF

clone_size: .
d_call: .
j_call: TRBJ1-5
v_call: TRBV12-3/TRBV12-4
cdr3_nt: TGTGCCAGCAGTGGAACGACAAATCAGCCCCAGCATTTT
cdr3_aa: CASSGTTNQPQHF

clone_size: .
d_call: TRBD1
j_call: TRBJ2-7
v_call: TRBV6-2/TRBV6-3
cdr3_nt: TGTGCCAGCAGTTACGCAGGGGGCCATATTACCTACGAGCAGTACTTC
cdr3_aa: CASSYAGGHITYEQYF

clone_size: .
d_call: TRBD2
j_call: TRBJ2-2
v_call: TRBV19
cdr3_nt: TGTGCCAGTAGTTGGACTAGCGGGAGCGCCGGGGAGCTGTTTTTT
cdr3_aa: CASSWTSGSAGELFF

clone_size: .
d_call: TRBD1
j_call: TRBJ2-1
v_call: TRBV29-1
cdr3_nt: TGCAGCGTTGACCCTCGTCAGGGGGCGAACAATGAGCAGTTCTTC
cdr3_aa: CSVDPRQGANNEQFF

clone_size: .
d_call: TRBD1
j_call: TRBJ2-7
v_call: TRBV28
cdr3_nt: TGTGCCAGCAGGGAACTACAGGGGCAGCCAGCGTGGGCCTACGAGCAGTACTTC
cdr3_aa: CASRELQGQPAWAYEQYF

clone_size: few
d_call: TRBD2
j_call: TRBJ2-7
v_call: TRBV18
cdr3_nt: TGTGCCAGCTCACGAGGACTAGCGGGAGAGAGCGAGCAGTACTTC
cdr3_aa: CASSRGLAGESEQYF

clone_size: .
d_call: TRBD1
j_call: TRBJ2-6
v_call: TRBV5-1
cdr3_nt: TGCGCCAGCAGCTTAGTAGGACAGGGGATATCGGGGGCCAACGTCCTGACTTTC
cdr3_aa: CASSLVGQGISGANVLTF

clone_size: .
d_call: .
j_call: TRBJ2-1
v_call: TRBV5-4
cdr3_nt: TGTGCCAGCAGCTTGGCTCCCAGCGGATCCTACAATGAGCAGTTCTTC
cdr3_aa: CASSLAPSGSYNEQFF